The next 23 T cell receptor beta chains were all read from a single sample in a study of CD8 T cells in ankylosing spondylitis. Whole-study results and caveats: There was a TCR beta motif, made of eight highly homologous variants, that appeared characteristic of ankylosing spondylitis blood.

Using its own MiXCR run on the 5' RACE reads, TCRdb lists one record per CDR3 protein. The top ten clones hold around 16% of a sample with fewer than 400,000 distinct CDR3 sequences, 20% to 25% of them seen once. These receptors are not linked to any known antigen. The sample comprised blood, either unsorted or a sorted T cell fraction (not recorded which). These receptors all come from a male donor with ankylosing spondylitis.

The chain is built from TRBV2 and TRBJ2-3; D not resolved. The length of the CDR3 is 14 residues. V dropped 4 bases and J dropped 2 bases, with 10 bases sitting between them. CDR1 and CDR2 (germline): SNHLY, FYNNEI. The CDR3 loop reads CASSVDQHTDTQYF. Written as DNA, the CDR3 is TGTGCCAGCAGTGTAGACCAACACACAGATACGCAGTATTTT.

This chain uses TRBV11-3 with TRBJ2-1; D call uncertain. The germline CDR1 and CDR2 sequences are SGHNT and YENEEA. This CDR3 comprises 17 residues. V lost 1 base, J lost 4 bases, and 17 bases lay in between. CDR3 DNA: TGTGCCAGCAGCTTAGCAGGACCCCTAGTGGGTTACAATGAGCAGTTCTTC. Its protein is CASSLAGPLVGYNEQFF.

This chain links TRBV9 with TRBJ1-1; no reliable D call. The germline V gene has CDR1 SGDLS and CDR2 YYNGEE. The CDR3 is made up of 13 amino acids. Trimming cost V 3 bases and J 3 bases, with 9 bases left between them. The CDR3 region has the DNA TGTGCCAGCAGCGAGGGTCAGGACACTGAAGCTTTCTTT. Residues: CASSEGQDTEAFF.

This clonotype came up many times. CDR3 sequence: CSANEPGLGRSEAFF. CDR3 DNA: TGCAGCGCCAACGAACCCGGACTGGGGCGTTCTGAAGCTTTCTTT. This sequence joins TRBV29-1 and TRBJ1-1; possibly TRBD1 for D (5 bases). V was pared by 7 bases and J by 6 bases, with 24 bases between. The CDR3 totals 15 residues. The germline gives CDR1 SQVTM, CDR2 ANQGSEA.

V usage is TRBV20-1 and J usage is TRBJ2-3, with 8 bases identical to TRBD2. The CDR3 totals 14 residues. Germline values: CDR1 DFQATT, CDR2 SNEGSKA (reference sequence). The V segment lost 6 bases and the J segment 4 bases; nucleotides outside the gene matches: 9. CDR3 nucleotides: TGCAGTGCCCCAAGCGGGAGAGTCCCAGATACGCAGTATTTT. Translation gives CSAPSGRVPDTQYF.

At least ten counts were recorded for this clonotype. This chain links TRBV20-1 with TRBJ2-7, with TRBD2 matching over 8 bases. This CDR3 spans 16 amino acids. The germline V gene encodes CDR1 DFQATT and CDR2 SNEGSKA (reference sequence). The trim removed 0 bases at V and 0 bases at J, leaving 7 bases unmatched. The CDR3 loop is CSARDLRAGGSYEQYF. The CDR3 DNA follows: TGCAGTGCTAGAGATCTCCGGGCGGGAGGCTCCTACGAGCAGTACTTC.

This clonotype came up a few times. This sequence joins TRBV29-1 and TRBJ2-2; no firm D call. From germline, CDR1 is SQVTM and CDR2 ANQGSEA. This CDR3 has 15 residues. V was trimmed by 3 bases and J by 3 bases, leaving 14 bases between them. The CDR3 sequence: CSVEAGRSDTGELFF. In DNA, the CDR3 is TGCAGCGTTGAGGCAGGTCGCTCGGACACCGGGGAGCTGTTTTTT.

V and J are TRBV7-8 and TRBJ2-1; TRBD2 matches at 8 bases. With V trimmed by 5 bases and J by 4 bases, 13 bases remained unmatched. Germline CDR1 and CDR2: SGHVS and FQNEAQ. This CDR3 has 17 residues. The CDR3 region has the DNA TGTGCCAGCAGCACCCGGGAACCAGCGGGAGTGTACAATGAGCAGTTCTTC. It codes for CASSTREPAGVYNEQFF.

This chain uses TRBV7-6 with TRBJ2-3; 7 bases line up with TRBD1. Trimming cost V 5 bases and J 1 base; bases outside gene matches: 9. The CDR3 loop spans 16 amino acids. The V gene's germline CDR1 is SGHVS and CDR2 FNYEAQ. Written as DNA, the CDR3 is TGTGCCAGCAGCCCGACCCCCGGACAGGGCACAGATACGCAGTATTTT. It yields the protein CASSPTPGQGTDTQYF.

This clonotype showed up just a few times. This chain uses TRBV28 with TRBJ1-1; D possibly corresponds to TRBD1 (5 bases). The CDR3 is made up of 14 amino acids. V gave up 5 bases and J gave up 2 bases, with 12 bases separating them. Germline values: CDR1 MDHEN, CDR2 SYDVKM. CDR3 DNA sequence: TGTGCCAGCAGTATCACAGGACCTAACACTGAAGCTTTCTTT. Translated, it gives CASSITGPNTEAFF.

This clonotype was counted many times. The chain combines TRBV5-1 with TRBJ2-1; D is possibly TRBD2 (6 bases). Trimming took off 1 base at V and 9 bases at J, with 14 bases between the two ends. The length of the CDR3 is 14 residues. Germline V CDR1 and CDR2: SGHRS, YFSETQ. Here the CDR3 DNA reads TGCGCCAGCAGCTTGCCGACTAGGAACAGTGAGCAGTTCTTC. This encodes CASSLPTRNSEQFF. The full variable domain, its missing parts supplied by reference TRBV5-1 and TRBJ2-1, is KAGVTQTPRYLIKTRGQQVTLSCSPISGHRSVSWYQQTPGQGLQFLFEYFSETQRNKGNFPGRFSGRQFSNSRSEMNVSTLELGDSALYLCASSLPTRNSEQFFGPGTRLTVL.

The chain has TRBV2 and TRBJ2-6, with a tentative D call TRBD1 (6 bases). CDR3 length: 14 residues. V lost 6 bases, J lost 5 bases, and 11 bases lay in between. Germline V lookup: CDR1 SNHLY, CDR2 FYNNEI. In DNA form, the CDR3 reads TGTGCCAGCAGAAGGACAGCTTGGGCCAACGTCCTGACTTTC. This codes for CASRRTAWANVLTF.

This clonotype has only a few counts. The V gene is TRBV12-3 or TRBV12-4, the J gene TRBJ1-1; D perhaps matches TRBD1 (6 bases). The CDR3 covers 14 residues. V dropped 4 bases and J dropped 5 bases, with 14 bases sitting between them. The CDR3 region has the DNA TGTGCCAGCAGTTCCAGGGTAGGACAGACTGAAGCTTTCTTT. It codes for CASSSRVGQTEAFF.

This clonotype was recorded a few times. CDR3 coding DNA: TGTGCCAGCAGCGTAGACCCGGGTCCAGATACGCAGTATTTT. Translation gives CASSVDPGPDTQYF. This chain joins TRBV9 and TRBJ2-3; D is unclear. This CDR3 contains 14 residues. Germline V gene sequence: CDR1 SGDLS, CDR2 YYNGEE. Between the trimmed V and J ends, which lost 0 bases and 4 bases, there was a span of 9 bases. The full variable domain, in which reference TRBV9 and TRBJ2-3 provide the parts outside the CDR3, is DSGVTQTPKHLITATGQRVTLRCSPRSGDLSVYWYQQSLDQGLQFLIQYYNGEERAKGNILERFSAQQFPDLHSELNLSSLELGDSALYFCASSVDPGPDTQYFGPGTRLTVL.

This clonotype has a handful of counts. The CDR3 sequence is CSVEDQGASEKLFF. The CDR3 DNA reads TGCAGCGTTGAAGATCAGGGGGCGAGCGAAAAACTGTTTTTT. The V gene is TRBV29-1, the J gene TRBJ1-4; 8 nucleotides line up with TRBD1. Germline assignment: CDR1 SQVTM and CDR2 ANQGSEA. V lost 0 bases, J lost 8 bases, and 5 bases stayed unmatched. The length of the CDR3 is 14 residues.

The CDR3 reads CASSLGGRASTSGFF. The CDR3, as DNA: TGTGCCAGCAGTTTGGGCGGGAGGGCCTCTACATCGGGTTTCTTC. The V and J genes are TRBV12-3 or TRBV12-4 and TRBJ2-1; 9 bases map to TRBD2. Trimming cost V 3 bases and J 16 bases; bases outside gene matches: 16. The CDR3 is 15 residues long.

The chain employs TRBV30 and TRBJ1-1, with D perhaps TRBD1 (5 bases). V was cut by 0 bases and J by 4 bases, with 15 bases left in between. CDR1 GTSNPN and CDR2 SVGIG come from the germline V gene (reference sequence). CDR3 length: 15 residues. CDR3 nucleotides: TGTGCCTGGAGTGTAAGGGGCCGGGCGGTCACTGAAGCTTTCTTT. It is translated as CAWSVRGRAVTEAFF.

This clonotype occurred a few times. V is TRBV27 and J is TRBJ2-3; 7 positions match TRBD2. CDR1 MNHEY and CDR2 SMNVEV come from the germline V gene (reference sequence). This CDR3 region has 16 residues. V was pared by 5 bases and J by 0 bases, with 8 bases of the junction left unmatched. The CDR3 here is CASSLERGLSTDTQYF. Written as DNA, the CDR3 is TGTGCCAGCAGTCTGGAGCGGGGTCTTAGCACAGATACGCAGTATTTT.

The chain uses TRBV7-3 and TRBJ1-2; D not certain. The CDR3 consists of 12 residues. The V end was cut by 3 bases, the J end by 8 bases, with 10 bases between. Germline V lookup: CDR1 SGHTA, CDR2 FQGTGA. The CDR3 nucleotides read TGTGCCAGCAGCTTGGACGGAACAGGCTACACCTTC. It specifies CASSLDGTGYTF.

CDR3 residues: CASSPTASHYEQYF. Here the CDR3 DNA reads TGTGCCAGCTCACCGACCGCTTCGCACTACGAGCAGTACTTC. The chain has TRBV18 and TRBJ2-7; no clear D gene. The germline V gene encodes CDR1 KGHSH and CDR2 LQKENI. Trimming cost V 3 bases and J 3 bases, with 12 bases left between them. CDR3 length equals 14 residues.

This clonotype was observed at least ten times. The V gene is TRBV27, the J gene TRBJ2-3, with 7 bases fitting TRBD1. The CDR3 is 14 residues long. J was trimmed by 4 bases and V by 5 bases; bases with no gene match: 6. Germline V gives CDR1 MNHEY, CDR2 SMNVEV (reference sequence). The CDR3 region is CASSIDRVPDTQYF. DNA for the CDR3: TGTGCCAGCAGTATCGACAGGGTTCCAGATACGCAGTATTTT.

This chain links TRBV29-1 with TRBJ1-1, with D possibly matching TRBD1 (5 bases). This CDR3 spans 13 amino acids. Germline assignment: CDR1 SQVTM and CDR2 ANQGSEA. The V end was cut by 6 bases, the J end by 1 base, with 12 bases between. The CDR3 sequence: CSVGDSRNTEAFF. In DNA, the CDR3 is TGCAGCGTCGGTGACAGCAGGAACACTGAAGCTTTCTTT.

The rearrangement uses TRBV12-3 or TRBV12-4 and TRBJ2-7, with 8 bases aligning to TRBD1. The CDR3 is 15 amino acids. V lost 4 bases to trimming and J lost 5 bases; unmatched junction nucleotides: 10. CDR3 amino acids: CASSSAGQGRDEQYF. CDR3 in DNA: TGTGCCAGCAGTTCAGCCGGACAGGGTCGGGACGAGCAGTACTTC.